What follows is one TCR beta chain and its context. No antigen is known for it. A J-beta primer mix and a sample-barcoded 5' primer were used in a second PCR of about 7 to 12 cycles. Every cDNA was tagged by a template-switch adaptor with 12 random nucleotides. TCRdb reprocessed the 5' RACE reads via MiXCR and lists one record per CDR3 protein. In the table there are around 620,000 distinct CDR3 sequences, roughly a quarter of which are singletons. This sample was included in a study of blood T cells in healthy people across ages. Regarding the study as a whole: The study regarded diversity estimates from one million T cells as underestimates. With naive T cell percentage, TCR beta diversity showed a strong correlation. Without sorted subsets, naive and antigen-experienced compartments could not be conclusively compared.

The V end lost 4 bases, the J end lost 3 bases, and 15 bases lay between the germline ends. This CDR3 region has 16 residues. Germline CDR1 and CDR2: SNHLY and FYNNEI. The sample taken for sequencing was blood. This chain joins TRBV2 and TRBJ1-4; tentative D call: TRBD1 (5 bases). The source is a woman aged 70-85 years in good health. The CDR3 loop is CASSGRGTEANEKLFF. The CDR3, as DNA: TGTGCCAGCAGTGGAAGGGGAACTGAGGCTAATGAAAAACTGTTTTTT.